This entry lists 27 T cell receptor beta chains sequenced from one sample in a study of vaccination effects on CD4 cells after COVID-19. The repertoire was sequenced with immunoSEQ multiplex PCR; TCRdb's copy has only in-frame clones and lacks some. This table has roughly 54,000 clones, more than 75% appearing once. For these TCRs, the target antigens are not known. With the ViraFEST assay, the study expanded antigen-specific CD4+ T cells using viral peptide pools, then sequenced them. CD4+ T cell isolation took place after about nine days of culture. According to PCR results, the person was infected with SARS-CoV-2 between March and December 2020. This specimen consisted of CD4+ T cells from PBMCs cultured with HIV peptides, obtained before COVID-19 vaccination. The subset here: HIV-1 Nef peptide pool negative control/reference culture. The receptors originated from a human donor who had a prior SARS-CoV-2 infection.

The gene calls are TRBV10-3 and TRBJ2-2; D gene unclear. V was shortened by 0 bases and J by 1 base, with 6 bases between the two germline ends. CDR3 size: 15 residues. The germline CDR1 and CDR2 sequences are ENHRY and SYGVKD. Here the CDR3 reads CAISESAQNTGELFF. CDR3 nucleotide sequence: TGTGCCATCAGTGAGTCGGCACAGAACACCGGGGAGCTGTTTTTT.

CDR3 DNA: TGTGCCAGCAGTTGGACGGTGAACACCGGGGAGCTGTTTTTT. Translated: CASSWTVNTGELFF. The chain carries TRBV28 and TRBJ2-2; unclear D gene. Deletions cut 4 bases from V and 1 base from J, with 7 bases between. The CDR3 has 14 amino acids. Germline V gene sequence: CDR1 MDHEN, CDR2 SYDVKM.

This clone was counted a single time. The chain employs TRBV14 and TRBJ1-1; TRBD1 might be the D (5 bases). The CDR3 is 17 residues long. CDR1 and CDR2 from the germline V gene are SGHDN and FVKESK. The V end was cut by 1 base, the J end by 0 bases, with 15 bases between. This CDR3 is CASSQARARALNTEAFF. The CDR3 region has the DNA TGTGCCAGCAGCCAAGCCAGGGCGAGGGCGTTGAACACTGAAGCTTTCTTT.

In DNA, the CDR3 is TGTGCCAGCAGCTACGACGGACAGTATAATGGCTACACCTTC. As protein: CASSYDGQYNGYTF. The chain employs TRBV6-5 and TRBJ1-2; a weak D match, TRBD1 (6 bases). The CDR3 loop spans 14 amino acids. The V gene's germline CDR1 is MNHEY and CDR2 SVGAGI. The germline V and J ends were trimmed by 6 bases and 6 bases, with 17 bases remaining between them.

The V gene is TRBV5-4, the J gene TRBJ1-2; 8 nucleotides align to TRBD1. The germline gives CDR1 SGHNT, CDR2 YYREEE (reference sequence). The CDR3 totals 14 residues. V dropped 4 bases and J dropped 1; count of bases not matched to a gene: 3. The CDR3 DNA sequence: TGTGCCAGCAGCCCGGACAGGGTTAACTATGGCTACACCTTC. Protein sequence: CASSPDRVNYGYTF.

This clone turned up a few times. The CDR3 sequence: CASSLLGTGNTEAFF. The CDR3 coding sequence is TGTGCCAGCAGCTTATTAGGGACAGGGAACACTGAAGCTTTCTTT. V usage is TRBV7-3 and J usage is TRBJ1-1; 8 nucleotides line up with TRBD1. This CDR3 has 15 residues. CDR1 and CDR2 (germline): SGHTA, FQGTGA. V dropped 2 bases and J dropped 1; count of bases not matched to a gene: 3.

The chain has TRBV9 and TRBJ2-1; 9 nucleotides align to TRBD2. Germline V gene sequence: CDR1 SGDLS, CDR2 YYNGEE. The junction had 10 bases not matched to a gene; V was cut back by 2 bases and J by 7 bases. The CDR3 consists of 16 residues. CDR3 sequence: CASSVVGGGATNEQFF. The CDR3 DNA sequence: TGTGCCAGCAGCGTGGTTGGCGGGGGGGCGACGAATGAGCAGTTCTTC.

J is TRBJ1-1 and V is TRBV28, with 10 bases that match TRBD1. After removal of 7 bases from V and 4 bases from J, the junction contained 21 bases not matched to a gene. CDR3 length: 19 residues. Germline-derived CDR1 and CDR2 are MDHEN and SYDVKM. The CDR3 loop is CASNGPRRDRGRSGTEAFF. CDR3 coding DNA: TGTGCCAGCAACGGCCCCCGTCGGGACAGGGGAAGATCGGGCACTGAAGCTTTCTTT.

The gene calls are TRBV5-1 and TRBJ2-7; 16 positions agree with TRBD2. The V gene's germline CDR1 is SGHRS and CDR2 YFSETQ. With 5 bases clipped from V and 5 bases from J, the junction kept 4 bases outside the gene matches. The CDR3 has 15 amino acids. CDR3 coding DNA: TGCGCCAGCAGGGGACTAGCGGGGGGGCCCGACGAGCAGTACTTC. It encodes CASRGLAGGPDEQYF.

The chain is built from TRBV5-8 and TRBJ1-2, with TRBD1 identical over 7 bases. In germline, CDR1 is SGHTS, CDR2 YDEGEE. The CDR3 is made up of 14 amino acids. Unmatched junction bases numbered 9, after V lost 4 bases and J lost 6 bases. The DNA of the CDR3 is TGTGCCAGCAGCCCTCGGATAGGGGGCGATGGCTACACCTTC. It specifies CASSPRIGGDGYTF.

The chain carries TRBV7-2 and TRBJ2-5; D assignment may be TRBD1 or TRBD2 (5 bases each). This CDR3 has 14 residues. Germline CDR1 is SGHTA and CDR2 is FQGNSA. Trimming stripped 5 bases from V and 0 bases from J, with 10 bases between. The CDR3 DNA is TGTGCCAGCAGCCCGGGACGGTACCAAGAGACCCAGTACTTC. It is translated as CASSPGRYQETQYF.

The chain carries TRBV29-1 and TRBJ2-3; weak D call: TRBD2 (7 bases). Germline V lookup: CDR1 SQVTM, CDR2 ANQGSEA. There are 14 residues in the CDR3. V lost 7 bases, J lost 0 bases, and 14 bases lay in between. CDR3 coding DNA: TGCAGCGCGACGGGGGGCCCGAGCACAGATACGCAGTATTTT. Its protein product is CSATGGPSTDTQYF.

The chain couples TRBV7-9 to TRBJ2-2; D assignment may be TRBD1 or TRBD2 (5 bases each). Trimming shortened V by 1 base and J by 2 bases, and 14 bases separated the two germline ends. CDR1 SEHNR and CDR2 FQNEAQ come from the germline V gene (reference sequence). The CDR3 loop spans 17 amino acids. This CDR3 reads CASSLGWGIGNTGELFF. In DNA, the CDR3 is TGTGCCAGCAGCTTAGGCTGGGGGATAGGTAACACCGGGGAGCTGTTTTTT.

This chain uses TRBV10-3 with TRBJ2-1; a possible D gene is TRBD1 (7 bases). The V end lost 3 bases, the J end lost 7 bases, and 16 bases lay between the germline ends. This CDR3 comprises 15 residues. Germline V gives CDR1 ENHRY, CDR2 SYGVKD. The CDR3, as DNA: TGTGCCATCAGTGAACGAGGGGGCGCGGGAAATGAGCAGTTCTTC. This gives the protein CAISERGGAGNEQFF.

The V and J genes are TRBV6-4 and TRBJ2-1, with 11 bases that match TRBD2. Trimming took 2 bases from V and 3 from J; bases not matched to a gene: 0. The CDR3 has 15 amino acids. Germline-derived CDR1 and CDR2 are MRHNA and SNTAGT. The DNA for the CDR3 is TGTGCCAGCAGTGACACTAGCGGGAGCTACAATGAGCAGTTCTTC. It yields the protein CASSDTSGSYNEQFF.

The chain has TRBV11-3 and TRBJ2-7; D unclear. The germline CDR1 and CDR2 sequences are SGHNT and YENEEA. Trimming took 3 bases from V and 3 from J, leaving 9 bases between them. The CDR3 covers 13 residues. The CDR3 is CASSFYLNYEQYF. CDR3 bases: TGTGCCAGCAGCTTCTACCTAAACTACGAGCAGTACTTC.

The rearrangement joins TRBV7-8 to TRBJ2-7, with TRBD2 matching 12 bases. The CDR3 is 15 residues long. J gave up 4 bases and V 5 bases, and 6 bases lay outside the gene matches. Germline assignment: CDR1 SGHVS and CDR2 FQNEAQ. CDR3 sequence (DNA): TGTGCCAGCAGCCAAGGACTAGCGGGACTGTACGAGCAGTACTTC. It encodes CASSQGLAGLYEQYF.

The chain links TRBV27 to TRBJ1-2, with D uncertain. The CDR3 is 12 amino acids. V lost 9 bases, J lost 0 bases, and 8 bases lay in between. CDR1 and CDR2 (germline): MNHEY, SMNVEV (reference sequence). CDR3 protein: CASGLANYGYTF. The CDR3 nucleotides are TGTGCCAGTGGACTAGCTAACTATGGCTACACCTTC.

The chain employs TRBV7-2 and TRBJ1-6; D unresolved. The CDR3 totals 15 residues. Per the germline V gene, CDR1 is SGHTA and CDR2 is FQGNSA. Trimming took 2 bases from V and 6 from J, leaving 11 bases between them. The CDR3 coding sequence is TGTGCCAGCAGCTTATACGATAGCTTTAATTCACCCCTCCACTTT. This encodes CASSLYDSFNSPLHF. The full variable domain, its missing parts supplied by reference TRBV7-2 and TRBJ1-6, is GAGVSQSPSNKVTEKGKDVELRCDPISGHTALYWYRQSLGQGLEFLIYFQGNSAPDKSGLPSDRFSAERTGGSVSTLTIQRTQQEDSAVYLCASSLYDSFNSPLHFGNGTRLTVT.

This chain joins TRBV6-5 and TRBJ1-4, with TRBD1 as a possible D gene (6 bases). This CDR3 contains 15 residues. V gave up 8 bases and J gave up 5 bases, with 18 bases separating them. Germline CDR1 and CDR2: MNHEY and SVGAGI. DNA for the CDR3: TGTGCCAGCTACAGCCGATTAACAGGGAATGAAAAACTGTTTTTT. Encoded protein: CASYSRLTGNEKLFF.

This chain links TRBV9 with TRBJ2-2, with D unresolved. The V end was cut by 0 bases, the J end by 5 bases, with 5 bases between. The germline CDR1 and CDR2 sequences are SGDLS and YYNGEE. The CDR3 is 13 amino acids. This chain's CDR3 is CASSVVVTGELFF. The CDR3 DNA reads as TGTGCCAGCAGCGTAGTCGTAACCGGGGAGCTGTTTTTT.

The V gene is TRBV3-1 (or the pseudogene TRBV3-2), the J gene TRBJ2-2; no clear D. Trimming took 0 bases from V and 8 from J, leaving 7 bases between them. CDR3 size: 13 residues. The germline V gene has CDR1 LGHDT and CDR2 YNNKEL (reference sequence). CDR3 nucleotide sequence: TGTGCCAGCAGCCAAGATTGGCGAGGGGAGCTGTTTTTT. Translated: CASSQDWRGELFF.

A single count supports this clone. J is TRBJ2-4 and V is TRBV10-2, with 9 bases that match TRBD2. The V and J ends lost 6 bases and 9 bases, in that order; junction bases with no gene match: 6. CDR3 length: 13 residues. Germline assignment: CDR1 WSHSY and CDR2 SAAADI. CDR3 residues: CASRAGGNGIQYF. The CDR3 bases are TGCGCCAGCAGGGCGGGAGGGAACGGCATTCAGTACTTC.

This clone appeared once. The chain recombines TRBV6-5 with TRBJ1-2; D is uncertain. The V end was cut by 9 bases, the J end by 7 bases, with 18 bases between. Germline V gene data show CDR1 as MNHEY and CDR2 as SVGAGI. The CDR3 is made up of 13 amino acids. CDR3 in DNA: TGTGCCAGTTCTCCGGGAGGTAGTCCTGGCTACACCTTC. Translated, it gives CASSPGGSPGYTF.

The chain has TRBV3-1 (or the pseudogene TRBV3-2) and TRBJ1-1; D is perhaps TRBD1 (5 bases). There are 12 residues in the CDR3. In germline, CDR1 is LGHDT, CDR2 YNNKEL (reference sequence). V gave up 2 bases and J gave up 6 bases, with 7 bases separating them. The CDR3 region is CASSQRGSEAFF. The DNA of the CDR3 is TGTGCCAGCAGCCAACGGGGGTCTGAAGCTTTCTTT.

For the CDR3, the DNA is TGTGCCAGCAGTTCGACAGGGTGGGAGACCCAGTACTTC. This gives the protein CASSSTGWETQYF. The chain couples TRBV27 to TRBJ2-5, with 7 bases fitting TRBD1. Unmatched junction bases numbered 4, after V lost 4 bases and J lost 5 bases. The CDR3 runs to 13 residues. Germline-derived CDR1 and CDR2 are MNHEY and SMNVEV (reference sequence).

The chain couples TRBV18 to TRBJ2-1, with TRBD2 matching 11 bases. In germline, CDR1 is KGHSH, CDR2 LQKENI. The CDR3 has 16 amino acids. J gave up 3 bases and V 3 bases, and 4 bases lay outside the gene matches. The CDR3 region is CASSPAGTSGYNEQFF. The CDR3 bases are TGTGCCAGCTCACCGGCCGGGACTAGCGGCTACAATGAGCAGTTCTTC.